A selection of T cell receptor beta chains follows, all from one sample in a study of T cells in Graves' hyperthyroidism and ophthalmopathy. TCRdb re-called the multiplex PCR reads through MiXCR, storing one row per CDR3 protein. Altogether more than 20,000 distinct CDR3 sequences are present, 45% to 55% being singletons, with the ten largest covering under 30%. The sample was blood. The receptors shown here come from a middle-aged woman with Graves' hyperthyroidism that later progressed to Graves' ophthalmopathy. Both conserved end residues are part of each CDR3. The D gene is left open where the match is weak. A row's size may be missing; if present it is once, few, many or a size class.

cdr3_aa cdr3_nt d_call j_call v_call clone_size
CASSLGGRGTEAFF TGTGCCAGCAGCTTAGGGGGGCGCGGCACTGAAGCTTTCTTT NA TRBJ1-1 TRBV7-9 once
CASSKGRATEAFF TGTGCCAGCAGTAAGGGACGTGCCACTGAAGCTTTCTTT NA TRBJ1-1 TRBV27 few
CASSVGGRAQETQYF TGTGCCAGCAGCGTTGGCGGGAGGGCCCAAGAGACCCAGTACTTC TRBD2 TRBJ2-5 TRBV9 medium-sized
CASSQLAGGYNEQFF TGTGCCAGCAGTCAACTAGCGGGAGGGTACAATGAGCAGTTCTTC TRBD2 TRBJ2-1 TRBV12-3/TRBV12-4 NA
CASSSERPPNYGYTF TGCGCCAGCAGCTCAGAGAGACCTCCTAACTATGGCTACACCTTC NA TRBJ1-2 TRBV5-1 NA
CASSLRGQVNTDTQYF TGTGCCAGCAGCTTACGAGGACAGGTCAACACAGATACGCAGTATTTT TRBD1 TRBJ2-3 TRBV7-3 NA
CASSPPGLAANFPYEQYF TGTGCCAGCTCACCACCGGGACTAGCGGCAAACTTTCCCTACGAGCAGTACTTC TRBD2 TRBJ2-7 TRBV18 many
CAWSVGGTPQHF TGTGCCTGGAGTGTGGGGGGGACGCCCCAGCATTTT NA TRBJ1-5 TRBV30 many
CASSVGTASTDTQYF TGTGCCAGCAGCGTAGGGACAGCGAGCACAGATACGCAGTATTTT NA TRBJ2-3 TRBV9 NA
CASSIGSGREPYNEQFF TGTGCCAGTAGTATAGGCAGCGGGAGGGAACCCTACAATGAGCAGTTCTTC TRBD2 TRBJ2-1 TRBV19 NA
CSAYSGDDNEQFF TGCAGTGCCTATAGCGGGGACGACAATGAGCAGTTCTTC TRBD2 TRBJ2-1 TRBV20-1 NA
CASSLSRGHSEQYF TGTGCCAGCAGCTTGAGTCGAGGGCATTCCGAGCAGTACTTC NA TRBJ2-7 TRBV5-5 medium-sized
CASRQQGIYEQYF TGTGCCAGCAGGCAACAGGGGATCTACGAGCAGTACTTC TRBD1 TRBJ2-7 TRBV14 NA
CATSREGGQTTYEQYF TGTGCCACCAGCAGAGAGGGGGGACAGACAACCTACGAGCAGTACTTC NA TRBJ2-7 TRBV15 NA
CRARRGTDIQYF TGCAGGGCTCGCAGGGGTACGGACATTCAGTACTTC NA TRBJ2-4 TRBV20-1 NA
CASSDTRGDMNTEAFF TGTGCCAGCAGTGACACGAGGGGGGATATGAACACTGAAGCTTTCTTT NA TRBJ1-1 TRBV6-4 NA
CASSSSVEQFF TGTGCCAGCAGCTCCTCGGTGGAGCAGTTCTTC NA TRBJ2-1 TRBV25-1 medium-sized
CASSFGLGNTIYF TGTGCCAGCAGCTTTGGACTGGGGAACACCATATATTTT NA TRBJ1-3 TRBV7-9 NA
CASSMGIHTDTQYF TGTGCCAGCAGTATGGGGATCCACACAGATACGCAGTATTTT NA TRBJ2-3 TRBV7-8 few
CSARDRGGRPSTDTQYF TGCAGTGCTAGAGATCGGGGCGGGCGACCTAGCACAGATACGCAGTATTTT NA TRBJ2-3 TRBV20-1 many
CASRIRGSKGYVSSPLHF TGTGCCAGCAGGATCCGGGGGAGTAAGGGGTATGTCAGTTCACCCCTCCACTTT NA TRBJ1-6 TRBV27 NA
CSATTGSGSTGELFF TGCAGTGCTACCACGGGTAGTGGGAGCACCGGGGAGCTGTTTTTT NA TRBJ2-2 TRBV20-1 once
CAISESRGQPQHF TGTGCCATCAGTGAGTCGAGAGGTCAGCCCCAGCATTTT NA TRBJ1-5 TRBV10-3 medium-sized
CSASGTGSYEQYF TGCAGCGCCTCCGGGACAGGCTCCTACGAGCAGTACTTC TRBD1 TRBJ2-7 TRBV29-1 NA
CASRRTVNTPLHF TGCGCCAGCAGGCGGACGGTGAATACACCCCTCCACTTT NA TRBJ1-6 TRBV10-1 NA
CASSVRSSGEAFF TGTGCCAGCAGCGTCCGATCTAGCGGCGAAGCTTTCTTT NA TRBJ1-1 TRBV9 NA
CSASRTDTQYF TGCAGTGCTAGTCGCACAGATACGCAGTATTTT NA TRBJ2-3 TRBV20-1 few
CASSLVALAGVGKNIQYF TGTGCCAGCAGCTTAGTCGCCCTAGCGGGAGTGGGCAAAAACATTCAGTACTTC TRBD2 TRBJ2-4 TRBV7-2 many
CAITEARGNTIYF TGTGCCATCACTGAGGCAAGAGGAAACACCATATATTTT NA TRBJ1-3 TRBV10-3 once
CSVTFGLAGEQYF TGCAGCGTCACCTTCGGACTAGCGGGAGAGCAGTACTTC TRBD2 TRBJ2-7 TRBV29-1 NA
CSVLGGIEQFF TGCAGTGTCTTGGGGGGAATCGAGCAGTTCTTC NA TRBJ2-1 TRBV20-1 NA
CASSPGTGNSPLHF TGTGCCAGCAGCCCTGGGACAGGGAATTCACCCCTCCACTTT TRBD1 TRBJ1-6 TRBV6-4 few
CASSGTTDTQYF TGTGCCAGCAGTGGGACCACAGATACGCAGTATTTT NA TRBJ2-3 TRBV25-1 many
CATRGQGRTGELFF TGTGCCACGAGGGGTCAGGGGAGGACCGGGGAGCTGTTTTTT NA TRBJ2-2 TRBV2 NA
CASSFPGYEQYF TGCGCCAGCAGCTTTCCTGGCTACGAGCAGTACTTC NA TRBJ2-7 TRBV5-1 medium-sized
CASKWGGLDTEAFF TGCGCCAGCAAATGGGGGGGCTTGGACACTGAAGCTTTCTTT NA TRBJ1-1 TRBV5-1 NA
CSARQGSNTEAFF TGCAGTGCTAGACAGGGCAGCAACACTGAAGCTTTCTTT NA TRBJ1-1 TRBV20-1 NA
CATSSGRGVELFF TGTGCCACCAGCAGTGGAAGGGGCGTGGAGCTGTTTTTT NA TRBJ2-2 TRBV15 few
CASSLTNQGDGGNQPQHF TGTGCCAGCAGCCTTACGAACCAGGGGGATGGGGGCAATCAGCCCCAGCATTTT TRBD1 TRBJ1-5 TRBV9 medium-sized
CASSLRLHEQYF TGTGCCAGCAGCTTAAGACTCCACGAGCAGTACTTC NA TRBJ2-7 TRBV7-2 NA
CASSLEGQYLGTGANVLTF TGCGCCAGCAGCTTGGAGGGACAGTATCTAGGTACTGGGGCCAACGTCCTGACTTTC TRBD1 TRBJ2-6 TRBV5-1 NA
CSARGTGGGNQPQHF TGCAGTGCTAGAGGGACAGGGGGAGGTAATCAGCCCCAGCATTTT TRBD1 TRBJ1-5 TRBV20-1 medium-sized
CARKLTSGNNEQYF TGTGCCAGAAAGCTGACTAGCGGGAACAATGAGCAGTATTTT TRBD2 TRBJ2-3 TRBV9 NA
CASLRQGAPRGYTF TGTGCCAGTTTACGGCAGGGGGCCCCCCGTGGCTACACCTTC TRBD1 TRBJ1-2 TRBV28 many
CASSPAETENF TGTGCCAGCTCCCCGGCTGAGACCGAGAACTTC NA TRBJ2-5 TRBV6-4 NA
CSAAGTSGLEQFF TGCAGTGCGGCCGGGACTAGCGGGTTGGAGCAGTTCTTC TRBD2 TRBJ2-1 TRBV20-1 NA
CASSLGDPRLADTQYF TGTGCCAGCAGCTTGGGAGACCCACGACTAGCAGATACGCAGTATTTT NA TRBJ2-3 TRBV5-4 many
CASSGGRYEKLFF TGTGCCAGTAGCGGGGGGCGTTATGAAAAACTGTTTTTT NA TRBJ1-4 TRBV19 medium-sized
CASSPIGTSGHQGADTQYF TGTGCCAGCTCACCAATCGGGACTAGCGGTCACCAGGGGGCAGATACGCAGTATTTT TRBD2 TRBJ2-3 TRBV18 NA